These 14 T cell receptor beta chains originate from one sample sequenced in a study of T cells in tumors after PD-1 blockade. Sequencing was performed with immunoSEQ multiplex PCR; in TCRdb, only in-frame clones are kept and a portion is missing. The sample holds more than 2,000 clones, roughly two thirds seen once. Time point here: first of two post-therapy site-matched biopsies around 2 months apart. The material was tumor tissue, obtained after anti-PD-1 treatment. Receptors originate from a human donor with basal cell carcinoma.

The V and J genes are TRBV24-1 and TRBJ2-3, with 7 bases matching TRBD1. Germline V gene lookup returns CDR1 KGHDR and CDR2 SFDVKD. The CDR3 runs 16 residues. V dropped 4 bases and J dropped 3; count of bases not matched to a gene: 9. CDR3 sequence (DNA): TGTGCCACCAGTGACCTAGGAAGGGGGCCTACAGATACGCAGTATTTT. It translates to CATSDLGRGPTDTQYF.

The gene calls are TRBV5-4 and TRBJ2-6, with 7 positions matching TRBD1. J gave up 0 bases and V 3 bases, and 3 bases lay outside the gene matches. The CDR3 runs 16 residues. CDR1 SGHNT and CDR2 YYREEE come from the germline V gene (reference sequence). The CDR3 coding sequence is TGTGCCAGCAGCTCGGGACAGAACTCTGGGGCCAACGTCCTGACTTTC. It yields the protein CASSSGQNSGANVLTF.

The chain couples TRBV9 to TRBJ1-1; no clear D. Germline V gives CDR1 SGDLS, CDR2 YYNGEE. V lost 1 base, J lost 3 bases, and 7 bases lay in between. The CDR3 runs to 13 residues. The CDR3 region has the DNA TGTGCCAGCAGCGTATCAGACCACACTGAAGCTTTCTTT. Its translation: CASSVSDHTEAFF.

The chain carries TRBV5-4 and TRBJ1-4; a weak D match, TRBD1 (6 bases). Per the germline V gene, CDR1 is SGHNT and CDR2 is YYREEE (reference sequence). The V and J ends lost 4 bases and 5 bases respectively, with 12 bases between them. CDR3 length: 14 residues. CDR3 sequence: CASSQDRRNEKLFF. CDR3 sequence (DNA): TGTGCCAGCAGCCAGGACAGAAGAAATGAAAAACTGTTTTTT.

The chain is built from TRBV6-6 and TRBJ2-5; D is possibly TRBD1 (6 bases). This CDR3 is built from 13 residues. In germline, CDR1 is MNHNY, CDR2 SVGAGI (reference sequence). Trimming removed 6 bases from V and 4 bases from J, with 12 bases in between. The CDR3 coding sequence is TGTGCCAGCAGGATTACAGGGTTAGAGACCCAGTACTTC. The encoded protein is CASRITGLETQYF.

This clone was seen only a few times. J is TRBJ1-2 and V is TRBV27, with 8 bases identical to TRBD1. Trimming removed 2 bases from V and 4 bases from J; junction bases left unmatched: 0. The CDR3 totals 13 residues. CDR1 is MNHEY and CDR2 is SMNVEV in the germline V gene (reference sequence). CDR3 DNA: TGTGCCAGCAGTTTAGGACAGGGCTATGGCTACACCTTC. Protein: CASSLGQGYGYTF.

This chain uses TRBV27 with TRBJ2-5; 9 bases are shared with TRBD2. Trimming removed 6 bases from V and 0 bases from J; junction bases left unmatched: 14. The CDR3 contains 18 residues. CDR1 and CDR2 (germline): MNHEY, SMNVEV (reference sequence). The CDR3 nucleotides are TGTGCCAGCAGAACCAGGCGGGGGGGCCCAATGTACCAAGAGACCCAGTACTTC. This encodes CASRTRRGGPMYQETQYF.

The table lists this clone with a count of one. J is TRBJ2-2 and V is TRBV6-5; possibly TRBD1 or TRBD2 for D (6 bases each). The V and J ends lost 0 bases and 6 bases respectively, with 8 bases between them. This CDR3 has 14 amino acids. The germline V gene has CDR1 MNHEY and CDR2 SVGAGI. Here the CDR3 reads CASSYSEGAGELFF. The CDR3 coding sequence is TGTGCCAGCAGTTACTCGGAGGGGGCCGGGGAGCTGTTTTTT.

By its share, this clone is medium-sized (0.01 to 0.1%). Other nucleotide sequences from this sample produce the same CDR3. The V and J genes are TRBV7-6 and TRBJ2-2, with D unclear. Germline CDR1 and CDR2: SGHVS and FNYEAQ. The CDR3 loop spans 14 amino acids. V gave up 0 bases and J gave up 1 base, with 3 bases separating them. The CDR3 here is CASSLAGNTGELFF. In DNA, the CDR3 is TGTGCCAGCAGCTTAGCAGGGAACACCGGGGAGCTGTTTTTT.

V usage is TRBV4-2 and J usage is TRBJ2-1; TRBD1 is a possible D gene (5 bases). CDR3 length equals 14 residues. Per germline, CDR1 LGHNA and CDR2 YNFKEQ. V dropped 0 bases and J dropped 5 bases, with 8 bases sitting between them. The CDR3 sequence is CASSQEDSNNEQFF. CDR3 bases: TGTGCCAGCAGCCAAGAAGACAGTAACAATGAGCAGTTCTTC.

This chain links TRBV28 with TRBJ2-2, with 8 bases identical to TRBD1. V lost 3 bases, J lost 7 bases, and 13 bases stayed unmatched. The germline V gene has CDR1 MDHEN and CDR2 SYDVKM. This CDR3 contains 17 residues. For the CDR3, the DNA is TGTGCCAGCAGTTTTTTAACCGGGACAGGATCCAACGGGGAGCTGTTTTTT. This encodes CASSFLTGTGSNGELFF.

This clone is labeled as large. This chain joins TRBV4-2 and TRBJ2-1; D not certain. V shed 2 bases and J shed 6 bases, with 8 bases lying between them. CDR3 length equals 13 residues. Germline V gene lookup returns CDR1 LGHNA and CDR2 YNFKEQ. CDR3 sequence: CASSQLLGNEQFF. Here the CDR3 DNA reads TGTGCCAGCAGCCAACTGCTCGGCAATGAGCAGTTCTTC.

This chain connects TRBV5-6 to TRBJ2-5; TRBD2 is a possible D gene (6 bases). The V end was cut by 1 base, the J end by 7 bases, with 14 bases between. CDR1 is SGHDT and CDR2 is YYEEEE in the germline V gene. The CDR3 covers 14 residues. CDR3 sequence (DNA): TGTGCCAGCAGCTTGTCTCTGCGGCGGGGGACCCAGTACTTC. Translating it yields CASSLSLRRGTQYF.

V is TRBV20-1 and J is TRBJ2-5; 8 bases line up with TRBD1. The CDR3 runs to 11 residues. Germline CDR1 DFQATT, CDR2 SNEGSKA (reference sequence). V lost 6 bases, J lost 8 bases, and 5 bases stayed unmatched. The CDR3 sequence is CSAVDRETQYF. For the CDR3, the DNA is TGCAGTGCCGTGGACAGGGAAACCCAGTACTTC.